The clone carrying this T cell receptor beta chain was counted only a few times. This sample stems from a study of blood T cells in healthy people across ages. Study-level background: Researchers report that template switching captured about one barcoded beta molecule per two T cells.

The use of a sample-barcoded 5' primer and a J-beta primer mix characterized a second PCR of roughly 6 to 11 cycles. MiXCR, run by TCRdb on the 5' RACE reads, gives a single entry per CDR3 protein. The repertoire includes approximately 1.5 million distinct CDR3 sequences, 40% to 45% of them detected once, and 4% sits in the top ten. Trimming took 0 bases from V and 3 from J, leaving 18 bases between them. The CDR3 runs to 18 residues. Germline V gene lookup returns CDR1 LGHNA and CDR2 YSLEER. What was sequenced was blood. This sequence joins TRBV4-3 and TRBJ2-1; weak D call: TRBD2 (6 bases). The TCR originated in a young woman in good health. CDR3 DNA: TGCGCCAGCAGCCAAGAAAAGATTCGGGGGATGGACTACAATGAGCAGTTCTTC. It yields the protein CASSQEKIRGMDYNEQFF.